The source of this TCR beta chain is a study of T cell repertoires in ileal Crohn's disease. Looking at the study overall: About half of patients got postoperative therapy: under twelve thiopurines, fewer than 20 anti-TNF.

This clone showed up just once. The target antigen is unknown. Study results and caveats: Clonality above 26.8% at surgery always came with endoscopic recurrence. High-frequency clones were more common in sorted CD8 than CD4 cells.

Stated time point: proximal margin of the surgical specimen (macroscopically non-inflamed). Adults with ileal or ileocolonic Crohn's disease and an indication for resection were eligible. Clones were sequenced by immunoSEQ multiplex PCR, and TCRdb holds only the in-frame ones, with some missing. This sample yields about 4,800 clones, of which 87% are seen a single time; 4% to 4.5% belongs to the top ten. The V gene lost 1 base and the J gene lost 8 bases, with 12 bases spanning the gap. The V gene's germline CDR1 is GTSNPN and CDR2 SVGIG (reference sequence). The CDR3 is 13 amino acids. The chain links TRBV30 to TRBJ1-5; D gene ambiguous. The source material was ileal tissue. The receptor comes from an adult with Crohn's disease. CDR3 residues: CAWSDAEREPQHF. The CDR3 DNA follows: TGTGCCTGGAGTGACGCGGAACGCGAGCCCCAGCATTTT. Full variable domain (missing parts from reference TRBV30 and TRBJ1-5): SQTIHQWPATLVQPVGSPLSLECTVEGTSNPNLYWYRQAAGRGLQLLFYSVGIGQISSEVPQNLSASRPQDRQFILSSKKLLLSDSGFYLCAWSDAEREPQHFGDGTRLSIL.